These T cell receptor beta chains were read from a single sample in a study of blood T cell repertoires in COVID-19. Repertoires were generated with immunoSEQ multiplex PCR, while TCRdb's copy carries only in-frame clones and drops some. The sample holds about 440,000 clones, about 85% seen once. Material for sequencing was PBMCs or T cells enriched from blood (not recorded which). These receptors came from a woman younger than 30 with acute COVID-19. Both conserved end residues are part of each CDR3. D genes are given only for firm matches. Clone size is given for some rows only: seen once, a few or many times, or a class if the clone is expanded.

>TRBV24-1|TRBJ2-2|TRBD2|NA
CATRLADECTGELFF
TGTGCCACCAGACTAGCGGACGAATGTACCGGGGAGCTGTTTTTT
>TRBV2|TRBJ1-2|NA|NA
CASAPPSGYTF
TGTGCCAGCGCCCCCCCGAGCGGCTACACCTTC
>TRBV28|TRBJ2-1|TRBD2|NA
CASRAGGGSEDEQFF
TGTGCCAGCAGGGCGGGCGGGGGGAGCGAAGATGAGCAGTTCTTC
>TRBV6-5|TRBJ1-3|NA|once
CASSYNRGNTIYF
TGTGCCAGCAGTTATAACAGGGGAAACACCATATATTTT
>TRBV10-3|TRBJ2-2|TRBD2|NA
CAIGPGGLNTGELFF
TGTGCCATCGGCCCGGGGGGTCTTAATACCGGGGAGCTGTTTTTT
>TRBV19|TRBJ2-7|NA|NA
CASSGVTGNEQYF
TGTGCCAGTAGTGGCGTTACAGGAAACGAGCAGTACTTC
>TRBV10-2|TRBJ1-5|NA|NA
CASSPYRESGSQPQHF
TGCGCCAGCAGCCCGTACAGGGAATCAGGGAGTCAGCCCCAGCATTTT
>TRBV25-1|TRBJ2-2|NA|NA
CASSEVTVGANTGELFF
TGTGCCAGCAGTGAGGTAACAGTGGGCGCGAACACCGGGGAGCTGTTTTTT
>TRBV29-1|TRBJ2-7|TRBD2|once
CSVTTSGTSYEQYF
TGCAGCGTTACGACTAGCGGGACATCCTACGAGCAGTACTTC
>TRBV7-2|TRBJ1-6|NA|few
CASSSAGNSPLHF
TGTGCCAGCAGCTCCGCAGGGAATTCACCCCTCCACTTT
>TRBV11-2|TRBJ1-6|NA|NA
CASSQGLRNSPLHF
TGTGCCAGCAGCCAGGGACTTCGTAATTCACCCCTCCACTTT
>TRBV6-5|TRBJ1-1|NA|once
CASSADSMNTEAFF
TGTGCCAGCTCCGCCGACAGCATGAACACTGAAGCTTTCTTT
>TRBV19|TRBJ2-1|NA|NA
CASSNLDGMSYNEQFF
TGTGCCAGTAGTAACCTGGACGGGATGAGCTACAATGAGCAGTTCTTC
>TRBV27|TRBJ1-6|NA|NA
CASSFAGDSPLHF
TGTGCCAGCAGTTTCGCGGGGGATTCACCCCTCCACTTT
>TRBV7-2|TRBJ2-7|NA|NA
CASSLYYEQYF
TGTGCCAGCAGCCTGTACTACGAGCAGTACTTC
>TRBV5-8|TRBJ2-3|NA|NA
CASSMGLDTQYF
TGTGCCAGCAGTATGGGGCTCGATACGCAGTATTTT
>TRBV6-5|TRBJ2-7|TRBD2|NA
CASSYPTSGESEQYF
TGTGCCAGCAGTTACCCGACTAGCGGGGAGTCCGAGCAGTACTTC
>TRBV6-6|TRBJ1-1|NA|once
CASSYRQANTEAFF
TGTGCCAGCAGTTACAGGCAGGCCAACACTGAAGCTTTCTTT
>TRBV7-2|TRBJ1-4|NA|NA
CASSLVDGGVGEKLFF
TGTGCCAGCAGCTTAGTCGATGGAGGGGTAGGCGAAAAACTGTTTTTT
>TRBV6-5|TRBJ2-7|TRBD2|NA
CARISGRVTYEQYF
TGTGCCAGGATTAGCGGGAGGGTCACCTACGAGCAGTACTTC
>TRBV28|TRBJ2-3|NA|NA
CASSLIRERVDTQYF
TGTGCCAGCAGTTTAATACGGGAGCGAGTAGATACGCAGTATTTT
>TRBV5-6|TRBJ2-7|NA|once
CASSLERGYEQYF
TGTGCCAGCAGCTTGGAACGGGGGTACGAGCAGTACTTC
>TRBV7-9|TRBJ2-7|TRBD1|once
CASSAVVGGGLSYEQYF
TGTGCCAGCAGCGCGGTGGTAGGGGGCGGGTTATCCTACGAGCAGTACTTC
>TRBV5-1|TRBJ1-5|NA|NA
CASSLGGDQPQHF
TGCGCCAGCAGCTTAGGCGGGGATCAGCCCCAGCATTTT
>TRBV5-8|TRBJ1-5|NA|NA
CASSLRGSVNQPQHF
TGTGCCAGCAGCTTGCGTGGCAGTGTCAATCAGCCCCAGCATTTT
>TRBV29-1|TRBJ1-4|NA|NA
CSVLGQPEKLFF
TGCAGCGTCCTTGGACAACCAGAAAAACTGTTTTTT